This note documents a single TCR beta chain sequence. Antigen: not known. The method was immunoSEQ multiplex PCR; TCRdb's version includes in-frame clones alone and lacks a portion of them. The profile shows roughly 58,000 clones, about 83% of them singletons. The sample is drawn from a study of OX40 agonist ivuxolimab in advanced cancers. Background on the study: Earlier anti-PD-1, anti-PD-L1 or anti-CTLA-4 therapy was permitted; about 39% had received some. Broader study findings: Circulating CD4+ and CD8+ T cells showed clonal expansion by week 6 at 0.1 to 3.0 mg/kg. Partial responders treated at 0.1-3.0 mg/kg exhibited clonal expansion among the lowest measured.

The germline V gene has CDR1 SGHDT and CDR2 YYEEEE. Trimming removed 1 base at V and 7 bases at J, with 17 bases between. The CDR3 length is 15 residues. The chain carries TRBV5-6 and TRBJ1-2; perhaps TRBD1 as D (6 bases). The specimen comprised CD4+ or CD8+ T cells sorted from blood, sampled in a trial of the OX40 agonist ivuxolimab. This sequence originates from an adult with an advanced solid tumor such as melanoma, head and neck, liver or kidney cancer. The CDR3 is CASSLWGASYGGYTF. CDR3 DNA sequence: TGTGCCAGCAGCTTGTGGGGGGCAAGCTACGGTGGCTACACCTTC.